The next 5 T cell receptor beta chains were all read from a single sample in a study of CD8 T cells in ankylosing spondylitis. TCRdb re-analysed the 5' RACE reads in MiXCR, keeping a single row per CDR3 protein. The table records some 340,000 distinct CDR3 sequences, over 12% of them present only once. Sequencing was done on a sample of blood, either unsorted or a sorted T cell fraction (not recorded which). Receptor source: a male donor with ankylosing spondylitis or in good health (not recorded which).

The rearrangement links TRBV12-3 or TRBV12-4 to TRBJ1-1; D gene uncertain. V shed 4 bases and J shed 10 bases, with 10 bases lying between them. This CDR3 contains 11 residues. As DNA, the CDR3 is TGTGCCAGCAGTTATAAGGCAGTAGCTTTCTTT. Translating it yields CASSYKAVAFF.

This chain links TRBV7-2 with TRBJ1-5; D is possibly TRBD1 (6 bases). V was cut by 1 base and J by 2 bases, with 12 bases left in between. This CDR3 contains 16 residues. In germline, CDR1 is SGHTA, CDR2 FQGNSA. The CDR3 nucleotides are TGTGCCAGCAGCTTAGTAGGGGGAGCCGGCAATCAGCCCCAGCATTTT. The encoded protein is CASSLVGGAGNQPQHF. The full variable domain, its missing parts supplied by reference TRBV7-2 and TRBJ1-5, is GAGVSQSPSNKVTEKGKDVELRCDPISGHTALYWYRQSLGQGLEFLIYFQGNSAPDKSGLPSDRFSAERTGGSVSTLTIQRTQQEDSAVYLCASSLVGGAGNQPQHFGDGTRLSIL.

This clonotype came up many times. This chain uses TRBV2 with TRBJ2-3; possibly TRBD2 for D (6 bases). V lost 6 bases, J lost 1 base, and 17 bases lay in between. Germline CDR1 SNHLY, CDR2 FYNNEI. This CDR3 has 16 amino acids. In DNA, the CDR3 is TGTGCCAGCAGATCGGCGACGGGAGTCGGCACAGATACGCAGTATTTT. Protein sequence: CASRSATGVGTDTQYF.

There are many counts of this clonotype. This chain joins TRBV7-2 and TRBJ2-1; no firm D call. Trimming removed 3 bases from V and 0 bases from J, with 0 bases in between. The CDR3 is 12 residues long. Germline loops: CDR1 SGHTA, CDR2 FQGNSA. CDR3 nucleotide sequence: TGTGCCAGCAGCTTCTCCTACAATGAGCAGTTCTTC. Translation gives CASSFSYNEQFF. The whole variable domain, filled in from reference TRBV7-2 and TRBJ2-1, reads GAGVSQSPSNKVTEKGKDVELRCDPISGHTALYWYRQSLGQGLEFLIYFQGNSAPDKSGLPSDRFSAERTGGSVSTLTIQRTQQEDSAVYLCASSFSYNEQFFGPGTRLTVL.

This clonotype appeared a few times. The V gene is TRBV5-1, the J gene TRBJ2-1, with a tentative D call TRBD1 (5 bases). V lost 2 bases, J lost 7 bases, and 7 bases lay in between. This CDR3 is built from 12 residues. CDR1 and CDR2 from the germline V gene are SGHRS and YFSETQ. The CDR3, as DNA: TGCGCCAGCAGCTTACAGGAGAATGAGCAGTTCTTC. Translation gives CASSLQENEQFF.